This T cell receptor beta chain was recorded in a study of spatial heterogeneity in lung cancer. Overall study context: Alpha-chain sequences were detected in numbers that were consistently lower than beta-chain sequences.

TCRdb reprocessed the 5' RACE reads with MiXCR, giving one entry per CDR3 protein. The table records 45,000 to 55,000 distinct CDR3 sequences, about 5.8% of them present only once. This clonotype appeared many times. The germline V gene has CDR1 MGHRA and CDR2 YSYEKL. V lost 0 bases and J 7 bases, leaving 6 bases between the germline ends. The CDR3 runs 12 residues. Time point indicated: sample taken at primary tumor resection. The authors sequenced whole RNA from tumor, nontumor lung or frozen PBMC without sorting. There were roughly 78 donors, all of them untreated patients with early-stage non-small cell lung cancer.

The chain joins TRBV4-1 to TRBJ2-5, with a tentative D call TRBD2 (6 bases). Sequenced here: PBMCs, sampled at surgery. This TCR derives from a male donor with early-stage non-small cell lung cancer. CDR3 DNA sequence: TGCGCCAGCAGCCAAGAAGCGGGGACCCAGTACTTC. Translating it yields CASSQEAGTQYF.